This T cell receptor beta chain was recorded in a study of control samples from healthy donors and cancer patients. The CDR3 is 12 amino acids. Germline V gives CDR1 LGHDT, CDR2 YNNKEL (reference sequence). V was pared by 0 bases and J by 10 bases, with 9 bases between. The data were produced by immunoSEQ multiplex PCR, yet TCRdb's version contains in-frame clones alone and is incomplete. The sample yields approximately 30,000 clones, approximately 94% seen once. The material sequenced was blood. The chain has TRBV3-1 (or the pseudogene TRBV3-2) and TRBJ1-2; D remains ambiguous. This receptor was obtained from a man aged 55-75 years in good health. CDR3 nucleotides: TGTGCCAGCAGCCAAGAAAGGACGACCTACACCTTC. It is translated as CASSQERTTYTF.